The next 2 T cell receptor beta chains were all read from a single sample in a study of spatial heterogeneity in lung cancer. Study results and limitations: Tumors with more nonsynonymous mutations had more expanded intratumoral alpha and beta TCRs.

TCRdb ran MiXCR on the 5' RACE reads and lists one entry per CDR3 protein. Altogether some 97,000 distinct CDR3 sequences are present, 3.5% to 5% being singletons, with the ten largest covering 21%. The time point denotes: sample taken at primary tumor resection. Their specific antigens are unknown. The input for sequencing was lung tumor tissue, taken at surgery. These receptors were taken from a male donor with early-stage non-small cell lung cancer.

This clonotype was detected only a few times. The rearrangement joins TRBV7-9 to TRBJ2-1, with 9 bases lining up with TRBD1. Germline V gives CDR1 SEHNR, CDR2 FQNEAQ (reference sequence). The CDR3 is made up of 15 amino acids. Losses at the gene ends were 8 bases for V and 4 bases for J; bases not matched to a gene: 9. The CDR3 bases are TGTGCCAGCCTCCGTGGGACAGGGAAATACAATGAGCAGTTCTTC. Translating it yields CASLRGTGKYNEQFF.

This clonotype was recorded at least ten times. V usage is TRBV19 and J usage is TRBJ2-7; D not certain. The CDR3 covers 13 residues. Germline CDR1 is LNHDA and CDR2 is SQIVND (reference sequence). With 6 bases removed from V and 6 bases from J, the gap between germline ends came to 15 bases. The CDR3 loop is CASSATRVGEQYF. CDR3 DNA sequence: TGTGCCAGTAGCGCAACCCGAGTGGGCGAGCAGTACTTC.